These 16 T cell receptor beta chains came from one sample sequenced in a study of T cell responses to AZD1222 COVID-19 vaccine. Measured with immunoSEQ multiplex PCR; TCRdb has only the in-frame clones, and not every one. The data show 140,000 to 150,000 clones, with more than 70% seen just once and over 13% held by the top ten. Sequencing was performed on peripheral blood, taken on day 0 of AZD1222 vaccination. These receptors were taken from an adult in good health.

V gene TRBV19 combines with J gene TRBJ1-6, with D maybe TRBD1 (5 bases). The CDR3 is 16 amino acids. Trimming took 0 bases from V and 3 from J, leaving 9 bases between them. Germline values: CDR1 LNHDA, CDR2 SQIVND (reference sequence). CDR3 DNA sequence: TGTGCCAGTAGTATAGATCCAGGGAACTATAATTCACCCCTCCACTTT. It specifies CASSIDPGNYNSPLHF. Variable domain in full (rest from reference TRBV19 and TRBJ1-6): DGGITQSPKYLFRKEGQNVTLSCEQNLNHDAMYWYRQDPGQGLRLIYYSQIVNDFQKGDIAEGYSVSREKKESFPLTVTSAQKNPTAFYLCASSIDPGNYNSPLHFGNGTRLTVT.

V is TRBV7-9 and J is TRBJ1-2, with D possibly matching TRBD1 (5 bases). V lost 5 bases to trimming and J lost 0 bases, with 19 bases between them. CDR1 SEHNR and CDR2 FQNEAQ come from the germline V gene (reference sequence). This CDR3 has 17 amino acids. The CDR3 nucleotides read TGTGCCAGCAGCCCCCCCCGGGACCAAGCCTCTAACTATGGCTACACCTTC. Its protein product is CASSPPRDQASNYGYTF.

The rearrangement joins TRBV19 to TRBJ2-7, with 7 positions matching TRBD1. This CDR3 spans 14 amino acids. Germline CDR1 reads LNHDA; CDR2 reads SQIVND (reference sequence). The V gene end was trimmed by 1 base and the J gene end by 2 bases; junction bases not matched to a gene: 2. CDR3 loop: CASSIGDRAYEQYF. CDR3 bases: TGTGCCAGTAGTATAGGCGACAGGGCCTACGAGCAGTACTTC.

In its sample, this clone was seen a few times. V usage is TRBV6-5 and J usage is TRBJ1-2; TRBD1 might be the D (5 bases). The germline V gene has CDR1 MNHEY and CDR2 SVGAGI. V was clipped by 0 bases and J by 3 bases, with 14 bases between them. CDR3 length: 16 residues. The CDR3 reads CASSYSSAWGYYGYTF. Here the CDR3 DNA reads TGTGCCAGCAGTTACTCGAGCGCTTGGGGGTACTATGGCTACACCTTC.

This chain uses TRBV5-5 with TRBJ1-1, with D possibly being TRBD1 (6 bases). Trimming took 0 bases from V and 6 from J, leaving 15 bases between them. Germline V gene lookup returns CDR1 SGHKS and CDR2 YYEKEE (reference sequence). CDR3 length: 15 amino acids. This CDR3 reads CASSLEGGGLSEAFF. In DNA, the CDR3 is TGTGCCAGCAGCTTGGAGGGTGGGGGCTTATCTGAAGCTTTCTTT.

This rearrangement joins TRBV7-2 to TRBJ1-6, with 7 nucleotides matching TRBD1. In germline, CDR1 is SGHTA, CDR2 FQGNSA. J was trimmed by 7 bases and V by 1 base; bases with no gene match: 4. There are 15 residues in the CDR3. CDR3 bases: TGTGCCAGCAGCTTAGGACAGGGTGGGAATTCACCCCTCCACTTT. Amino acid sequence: CASSLGQGGNSPLHF.

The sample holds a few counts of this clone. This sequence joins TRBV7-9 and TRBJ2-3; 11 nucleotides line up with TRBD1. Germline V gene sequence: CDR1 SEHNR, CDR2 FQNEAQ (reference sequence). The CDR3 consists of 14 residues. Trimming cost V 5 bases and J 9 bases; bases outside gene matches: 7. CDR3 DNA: TGTGCCAGCAGCCAGAGGACAGGGGGCTCGACGCAGTATTTT. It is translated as CASSQRTGGSTQYF.

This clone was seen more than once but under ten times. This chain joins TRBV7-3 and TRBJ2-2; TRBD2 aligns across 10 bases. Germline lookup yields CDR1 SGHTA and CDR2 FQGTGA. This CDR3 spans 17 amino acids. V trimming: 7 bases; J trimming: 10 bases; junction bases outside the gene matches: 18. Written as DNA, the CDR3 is TGTGCCAGCACCCTCAGTGGGGGGACTAGCGTCCCCGAGGAGCTGTTTTTT. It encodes CASTLSGGTSVPEELFF.

Here the CDR3 reads CASISRGVNTEAFF. CDR3 DNA sequence: TGTGCCAGCATCTCCCGAGGAGTGAACACTGAAGCTTTCTTT. V and J are TRBV28 and TRBJ1-1; no clear D. The CDR3 is 14 residues long. Germline V CDR1 and CDR2: MDHEN, SYDVKM. The V gene lost 7 bases and the J gene lost 0 bases, with 12 bases spanning the gap.

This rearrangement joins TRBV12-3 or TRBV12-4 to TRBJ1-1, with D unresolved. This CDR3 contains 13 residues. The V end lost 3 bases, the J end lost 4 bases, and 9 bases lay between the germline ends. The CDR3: CASSFGRFTEAFF. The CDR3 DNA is TGTGCCAGCAGTTTTGGCAGATTCACTGAAGCTTTCTTT.

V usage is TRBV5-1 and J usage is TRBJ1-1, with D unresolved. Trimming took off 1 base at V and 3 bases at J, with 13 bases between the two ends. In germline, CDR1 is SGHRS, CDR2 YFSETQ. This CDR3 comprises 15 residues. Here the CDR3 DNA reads TGCGCCAGCAGCTTGCGAACTGGGGAGGACACTGAAGCTTTCTTT. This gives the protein CASSLRTGEDTEAFF.

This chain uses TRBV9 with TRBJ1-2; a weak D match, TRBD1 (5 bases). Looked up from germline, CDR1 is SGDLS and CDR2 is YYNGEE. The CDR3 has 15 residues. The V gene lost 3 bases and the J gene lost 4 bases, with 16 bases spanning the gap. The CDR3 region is CASSAGTPTGYGYTF. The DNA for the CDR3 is TGTGCCAGCAGCGCCGGGACTCCGACGGGCTATGGCTACACCTTC.

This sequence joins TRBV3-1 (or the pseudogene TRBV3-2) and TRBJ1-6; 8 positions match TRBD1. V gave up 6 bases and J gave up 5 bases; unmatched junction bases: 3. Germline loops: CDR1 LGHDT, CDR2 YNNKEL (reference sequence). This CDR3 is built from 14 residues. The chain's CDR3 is CASRGTGHNSPLHF. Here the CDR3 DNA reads TGTGCCAGCAGGGGGACAGGTCATAATTCACCCCTCCACTTT.

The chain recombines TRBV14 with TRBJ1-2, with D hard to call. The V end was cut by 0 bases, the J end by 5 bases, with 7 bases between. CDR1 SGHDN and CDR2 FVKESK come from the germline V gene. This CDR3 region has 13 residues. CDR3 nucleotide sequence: TGTGCCAGCAGCCAAGATCAGAGTTATGGCTACACCTTC. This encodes CASSQDQSYGYTF.

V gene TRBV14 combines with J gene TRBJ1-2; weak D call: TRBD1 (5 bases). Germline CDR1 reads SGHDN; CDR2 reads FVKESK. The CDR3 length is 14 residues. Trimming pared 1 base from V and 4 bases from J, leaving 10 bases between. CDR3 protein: CASSQAGYSYGYTF. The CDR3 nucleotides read TGTGCCAGCAGCCAAGCAGGGTATTCCTATGGCTACACCTTC.

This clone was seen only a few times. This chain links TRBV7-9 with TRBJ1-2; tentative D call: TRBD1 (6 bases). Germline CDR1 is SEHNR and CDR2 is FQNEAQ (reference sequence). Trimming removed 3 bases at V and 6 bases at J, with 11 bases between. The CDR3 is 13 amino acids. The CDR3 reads CASSFTGRDGYTF. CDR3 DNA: TGTGCCAGCAGCTTCACAGGGAGGGATGGCTACACCTTC.